This paragraph reports one T cell receptor beta chain. The data stem from a study of blood T cell repertoires in COVID-19. Method: immunoSEQ multiplex PCR; TCRdb's copy keeps in-frame clones and lacks some. Here the sample spans tens of thousands of clones, roughly 84% being singletons. This clonotype was obtained from an older man with acute or convalescent COVID-19. The specimen was peripheral blood.

CDR3 in DNA: TGCGCCAGCAGCCAAGATCAACAACTACTCTACAATGAGCAGTTCTTC. It yields the protein CASSQDQQLLYNEQFF. The chain has TRBV4-1 and TRBJ2-1; D is unclear. The CDR3 is made up of 16 amino acids. Looked up from germline, CDR1 is MGHRA and CDR2 is YSYEKL. The V end was cut by 0 bases, the J end by 3 bases, with 12 bases between.